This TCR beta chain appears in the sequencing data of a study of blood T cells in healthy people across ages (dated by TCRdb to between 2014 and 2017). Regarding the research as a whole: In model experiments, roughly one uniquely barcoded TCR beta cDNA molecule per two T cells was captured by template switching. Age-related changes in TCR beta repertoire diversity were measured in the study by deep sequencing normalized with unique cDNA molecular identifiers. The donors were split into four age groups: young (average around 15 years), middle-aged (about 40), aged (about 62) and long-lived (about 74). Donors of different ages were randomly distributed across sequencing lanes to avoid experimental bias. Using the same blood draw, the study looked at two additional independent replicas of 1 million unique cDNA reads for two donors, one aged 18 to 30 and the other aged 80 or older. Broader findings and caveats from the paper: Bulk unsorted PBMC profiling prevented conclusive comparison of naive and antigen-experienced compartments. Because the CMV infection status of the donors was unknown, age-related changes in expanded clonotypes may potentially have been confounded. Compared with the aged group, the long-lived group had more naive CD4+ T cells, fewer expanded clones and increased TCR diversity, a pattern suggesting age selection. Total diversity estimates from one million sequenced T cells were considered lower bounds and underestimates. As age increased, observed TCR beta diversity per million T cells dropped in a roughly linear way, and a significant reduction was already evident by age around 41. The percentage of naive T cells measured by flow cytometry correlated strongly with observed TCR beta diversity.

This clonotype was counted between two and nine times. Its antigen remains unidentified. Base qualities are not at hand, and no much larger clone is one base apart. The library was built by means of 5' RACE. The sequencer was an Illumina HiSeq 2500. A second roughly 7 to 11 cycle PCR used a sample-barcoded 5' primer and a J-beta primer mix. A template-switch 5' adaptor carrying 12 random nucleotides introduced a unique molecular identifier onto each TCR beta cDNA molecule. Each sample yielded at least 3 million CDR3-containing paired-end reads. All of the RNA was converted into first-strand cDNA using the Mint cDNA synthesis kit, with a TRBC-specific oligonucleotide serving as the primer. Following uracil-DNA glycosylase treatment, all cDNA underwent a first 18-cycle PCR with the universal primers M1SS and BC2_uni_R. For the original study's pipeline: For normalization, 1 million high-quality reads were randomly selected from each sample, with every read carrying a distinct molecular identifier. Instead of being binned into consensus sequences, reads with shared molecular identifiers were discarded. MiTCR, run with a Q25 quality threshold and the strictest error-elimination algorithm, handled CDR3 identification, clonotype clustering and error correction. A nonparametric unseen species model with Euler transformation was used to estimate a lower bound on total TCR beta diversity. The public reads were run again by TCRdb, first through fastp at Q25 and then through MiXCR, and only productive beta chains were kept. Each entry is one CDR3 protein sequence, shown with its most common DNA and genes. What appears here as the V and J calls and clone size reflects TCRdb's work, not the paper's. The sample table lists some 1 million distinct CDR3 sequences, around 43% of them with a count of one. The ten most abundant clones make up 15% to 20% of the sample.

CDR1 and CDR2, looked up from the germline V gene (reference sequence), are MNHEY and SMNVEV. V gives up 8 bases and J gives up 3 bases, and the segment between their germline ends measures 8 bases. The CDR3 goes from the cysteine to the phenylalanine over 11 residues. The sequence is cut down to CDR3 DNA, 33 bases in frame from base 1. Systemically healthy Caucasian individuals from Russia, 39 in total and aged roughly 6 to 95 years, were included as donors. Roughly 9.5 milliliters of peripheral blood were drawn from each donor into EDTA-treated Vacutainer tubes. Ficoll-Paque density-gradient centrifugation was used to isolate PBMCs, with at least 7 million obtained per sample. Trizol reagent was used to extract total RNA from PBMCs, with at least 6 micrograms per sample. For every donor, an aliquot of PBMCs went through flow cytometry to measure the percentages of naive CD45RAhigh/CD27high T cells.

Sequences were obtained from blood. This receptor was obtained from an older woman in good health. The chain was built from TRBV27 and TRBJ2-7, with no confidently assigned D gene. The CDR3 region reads CASAKGYEQYF. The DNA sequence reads TGTGCCAGCGCCAAAGGCTACGAGCAGTACTTC.